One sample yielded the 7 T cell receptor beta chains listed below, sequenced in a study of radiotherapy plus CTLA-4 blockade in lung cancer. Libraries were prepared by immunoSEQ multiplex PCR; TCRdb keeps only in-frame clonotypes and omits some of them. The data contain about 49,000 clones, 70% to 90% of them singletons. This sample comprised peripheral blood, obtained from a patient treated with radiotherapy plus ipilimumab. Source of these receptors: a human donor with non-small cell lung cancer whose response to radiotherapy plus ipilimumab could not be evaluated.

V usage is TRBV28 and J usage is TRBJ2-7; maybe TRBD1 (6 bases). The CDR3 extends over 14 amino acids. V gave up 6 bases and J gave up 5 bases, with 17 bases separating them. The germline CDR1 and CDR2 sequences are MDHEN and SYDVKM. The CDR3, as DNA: TGTGCCAGCAGCTTGGTCTTAACAGGGAACGAGCAGTACTTC. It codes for CASSLVLTGNEQYF.

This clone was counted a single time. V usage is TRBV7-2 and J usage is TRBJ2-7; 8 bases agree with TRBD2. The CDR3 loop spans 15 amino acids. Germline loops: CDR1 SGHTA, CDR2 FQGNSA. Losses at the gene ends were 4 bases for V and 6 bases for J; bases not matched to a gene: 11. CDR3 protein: CASSSVSGKAGEQYF. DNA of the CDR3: TGTGCCAGCAGCTCAGTTAGCGGGAAAGCGGGCGAGCAGTACTTC.

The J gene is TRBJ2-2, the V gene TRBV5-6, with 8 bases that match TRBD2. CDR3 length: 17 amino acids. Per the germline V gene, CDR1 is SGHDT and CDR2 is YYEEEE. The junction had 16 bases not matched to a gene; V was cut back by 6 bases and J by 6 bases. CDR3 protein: CASTSARGGRWAGELFF. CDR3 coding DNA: TGTGCCAGCACCAGCGCTCGGGGCGGGAGGTGGGCCGGGGAGCTGTTTTTT.

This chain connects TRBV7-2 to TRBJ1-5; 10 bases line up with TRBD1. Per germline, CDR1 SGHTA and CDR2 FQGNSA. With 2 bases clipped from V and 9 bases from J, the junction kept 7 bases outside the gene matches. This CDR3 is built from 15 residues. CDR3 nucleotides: TGTGCCAGCAGCTTATTCTGGGACAGGGGTCGGCCCCAGCATTTT. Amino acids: CASSLFWDRGRPQHF.

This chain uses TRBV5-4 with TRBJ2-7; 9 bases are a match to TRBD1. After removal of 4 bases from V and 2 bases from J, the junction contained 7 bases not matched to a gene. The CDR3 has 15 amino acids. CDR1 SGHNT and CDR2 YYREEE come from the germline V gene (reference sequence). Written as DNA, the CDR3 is TGTGCCAGCAGCCTGGGACAGGGAGTCCCCTACGAGCAGTACTTC. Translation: CASSLGQGVPYEQYF.

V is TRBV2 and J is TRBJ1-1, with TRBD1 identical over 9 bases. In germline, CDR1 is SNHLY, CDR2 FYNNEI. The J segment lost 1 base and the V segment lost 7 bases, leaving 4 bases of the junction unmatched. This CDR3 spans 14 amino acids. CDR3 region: CASIVDRGNTEAFF. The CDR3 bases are TGTGCCAGCATTGTGGACAGGGGGAACACTGAAGCTTTCTTT.

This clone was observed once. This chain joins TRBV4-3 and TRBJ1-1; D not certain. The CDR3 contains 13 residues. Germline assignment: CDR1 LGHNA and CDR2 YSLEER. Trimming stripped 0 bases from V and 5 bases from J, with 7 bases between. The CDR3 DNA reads TGCGCCAGCAGCCAAGAGGAGGCGACTGAAGCTTTCTTT. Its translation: CASSQEEATEAFF.